This T cell receptor (beta chain) was profiled in a study of cytomegalovirus exposure and HLA in healthy donors. CDR3 length: 17 amino acids. CDR1 and CDR2 from the germline V gene are GTSNPN and SVGIG (reference sequence). The trim removed 2 bases at V and 0 bases at J, leaving 11 bases unmatched. About this clone itself: The antigen remains unidentified.

The PCR was carried out with 60 Vbeta primers and 13 Jbeta primers. Some clones are missing from TCRdb's copy, which holds only in-frame ones; the method was immunoSEQ multiplex PCR. The table records about 180,000 clones, roughly 80% of them present only once. General study results and limits: Within an earlier analysis, most TCR beta V segments proved productive either about 90% or about 30% of the time. Information on immune exposure was restricted to one variable (CMV serostatus).

The sequence was obtained from a man aged 18 to 35 in good health and CMV-seronegative. Sequencing input: PBMCs. V gene TRBV30 combines with J gene TRBJ1-1, with 8 bases matching TRBD1. CDR3 loop: CAWSKDRAVTMNTEAFF. The CDR3 bases are TGTGCCTGGAGTAAGGACAGGGCCGTAACCATGAACACTGAAGCTTTCTTT.